One sample yielded the 23 T cell receptor beta chains listed below, sequenced in a study of blood T cell repertoires in COVID-19. Assay used: immunoSEQ multiplex PCR; TCRdb lists only in-frame clones, some missing. There are around 290,000 clones in the sample; around 88% occur only once, and roughly 13% lies in the top ten. Source material: peripheral blood. All receptors come from a woman in her sixties or seventies with COVID-19, enrolled during active disease.

The chain is built from TRBV29-1 and TRBJ2-3, with D perhaps matching TRBD2 (7 bases). The CDR3 covers 14 residues. Germline CDR1 is SQVTM and CDR2 is ANQGSEA. Trimming took 0 bases from V and 4 from J, leaving 11 bases between them. CDR3 in amino acids: CSVEENGGPDTQYF. In nucleotides, the CDR3 is TGCAGCGTTGAAGAGAACGGGGGGCCAGATACGCAGTATTTT.

This clone was picked up a small number of times. The V call is TRBV11-2, the J call TRBJ2-3; maybe TRBD2 (7 bases). V was shortened by 1 base and J by 4 bases, with 12 bases between the two germline ends. The CDR3 totals 15 residues. Germline V gene lookup returns CDR1 SGHAT and CDR2 FQNNGV. The CDR3 bases are TGTGCCAGCAGCTTAGGGGGGGGCGAGGCAGATACGCAGTATTTT. Its protein product is CASSLGGGEADTQYF. Full variable domain (rest looked up from reference TRBV11-2 and TRBJ2-3): EAGVAQSPRYKIIEKRQSVAFWCNPISGHATLYWYQQILGQGPKLLIQFQNNGVVDDSQLPKDRFSAERLKGVDSTLKIQPAKLEDSAVYLCASSLGGGEADTQYFGPGTRLTVL.

The CDR3 DNA reads TGCGCCAGCAGCTTCATAACAGGGGCATACGAGCAGTACTTC. Protein sequence: CASSFITGAYEQYF. The chain combines TRBV5-1 with TRBJ2-7; 7 positions agree with TRBD1. The trim removed 2 bases at V and 4 bases at J, leaving 6 bases unmatched. The CDR3 has 14 amino acids. Germline V gene data show CDR1 as SGHRS and CDR2 as YFSETQ.

This chain links TRBV6-2 or TRBV6-3 with TRBJ1-2, with D possibly matching TRBD1 (6 bases). The germline CDR1 and CDR2 sequences are MNHEY and SVGEGT. The CDR3 spans 15 residues. V shed 1 base and J shed 3 bases, with 12 bases lying between them. In DNA form, the CDR3 reads TGTGCCAGCAGTTACTTGGGGGCCTGGGACTATGGCTACACCTTC. As protein: CASSYLGAWDYGYTF.

This chain links TRBV6-2 or TRBV6-3 with TRBJ1-2; tentatively, D is TRBD1 (5 bases). Trimming pared 2 bases from V and 6 bases from J, leaving 16 bases between. The germline CDR1 and CDR2 sequences are MNHEY and SVGEGT. The CDR3 length is 15 residues. CDR3 sequence reads: CASSYAVTGGNGYTF. DNA for the CDR3: TGTGCCAGCAGTTACGCCGTCACCGGGGGGAATGGCTACACCTTC.

The rearrangement links TRBV19 to TRBJ2-2; tentative D call: TRBD2 (6 bases). The V end was cut by 5 bases, the J end by 1 base, with 14 bases between. In germline, CDR1 is LNHDA, CDR2 SQIVND (reference sequence). The CDR3 is made up of 16 amino acids. CDR3 nucleotides: TGTGCCAGTAGTGTAATGCGCGGGGTGAACACCGGGGAGCTGTTTTTT. It codes for CASSVMRGVNTGELFF.

V gene TRBV3-1 (or the pseudogene TRBV3-2) combines with J gene TRBJ2-1; possible D gene TRBD2, 5 bases. The CDR3 runs 16 residues. Trimming removed 0 bases from V and 5 bases from J, with 14 bases in between. In germline, CDR1 is LGHDT, CDR2 YNNKEL (reference sequence). This chain's CDR3 is CASSQDLSRSDNEQFF. In DNA, the CDR3 is TGTGCCAGCAGCCAAGACCTTTCCCGTAGCGACAATGAGCAGTTCTTC.

This clone was detected once. The genes are TRBV14 and TRBJ2-1; 9 bases are a match to TRBD2. Germline V gene data show CDR1 as SGHDN and CDR2 as FVKESK. V lost 3 bases and J lost 3; bases outside the gene matches: 9. The CDR3 sequence is 17 residues long. In nucleotides, the CDR3 is TGTGCCAGCAGCCATTACCTGGCGGGGGGGTTCTACAATGAGCAGTTCTTC. Its protein product is CASSHYLAGGFYNEQFF.

This chain joins TRBV19 and TRBJ1-1; D call uncertain. Looked up from germline, CDR1 is LNHDA and CDR2 is SQIVND (reference sequence). The CDR3 is 16 amino acids. V lost 4 bases, J lost 1 base, and 16 bases lay in between. The CDR3 protein is CASSKRQDKKNTEAFF. As DNA, the CDR3 is TGTGCCAGTAGTAAGAGACAAGACAAAAAGAACACTGAAGCTTTCTTT.

This chain links TRBV19 with TRBJ1-2; D is unclear. The CDR3 totals 15 residues. The germline gives CDR1 LNHDA, CDR2 SQIVND (reference sequence). V shed 3 bases and J shed 4 bases, with 15 bases lying between them. In DNA, the CDR3 is TGTGCCAGTAGTATCTTTGCGGATTCTTCCTATGGCTACACCTTC. Translated, it gives CASSIFADSSYGYTF.

The J gene is TRBJ2-7, the V gene TRBV2; 10 nucleotides agree with TRBD2. The CDR3 consists of 15 residues. J gave up 2 bases and V 8 bases, and 9 bases lay outside the gene matches. The germline V gene has CDR1 SNHLY and CDR2 FYNNEI. For the CDR3, the DNA is TGTGCCAGCGGGGTAGCGGGGGGCTCTACCTACGAGCAGTACTTC. This translates into CASGVAGGSTYEQYF.

The CDR3 DNA reads as TGTGCCAGCACCACCTCCCGGGGCGGGGAGCTGTTTTTT. Residues: CASTTSRGGELFF. J is TRBJ2-2 and V is TRBV6-6; weak D call: TRBD2 (5 bases). Between the trimmed V and J ends, which lost 7 bases and 7 bases, there was a span of 13 bases. Germline assignment: CDR1 MNHNY and CDR2 SVGAGI (reference sequence). The CDR3 is 13 residues long.

V and J are TRBV4-1 and TRBJ1-1, with a weak D call TRBD1 (6 bases). V was cut by 1 base and J by 8 bases, with 8 bases left in between. From germline, CDR1 is MGHRA and CDR2 YSYEKL. This CDR3 contains 12 residues. The CDR3 here is CASSQVDREAFF. The CDR3, as DNA: TGCGCCAGCAGCCAAGTTGACAGGGAAGCTTTCTTT.

The rearrangement joins TRBV27 to TRBJ1-6, with D possibly TRBD1 on 5 matching bases. CDR3 length equals 14 residues. The V end lost 5 bases, the J end lost 9 bases, and 14 bases lay between the germline ends. In germline, CDR1 is MNHEY, CDR2 SMNVEV (reference sequence). In DNA form, the CDR3 reads TGTGCCAGCAGTCCTCGGGAGGGGCGTTCACCCCTCCACTTT. It specifies CASSPREGRSPLHF.

The chain couples TRBV6-4 to TRBJ2-3, with 10 positions matching TRBD2. The CDR3 spans 17 residues. Germline assignment: CDR1 MRHNA and CDR2 SNTAGT. The junction had 12 bases not matched to a gene; V was cut back by 3 bases and J by 6 bases. The DNA of the CDR3 is TGTGCCAGCAGTGAGGTCAGACTAGCGGGTCCGAGGGATACGCAGTATTTT. Translating it yields CASSEVRLAGPRDTQYF.

CDR3 loop: CASSFRDRDGYTF. The CDR3 region has the DNA TGTGCCAGCAGTTTCCGGGACAGGGATGGCTACACCTTC. This rearrangement joins TRBV7-9 to TRBJ1-2, with 9 bases lining up with TRBD1. The junction had 5 bases not matched to a gene; V was cut back by 6 bases and J by 6 bases. Per germline, CDR1 SEHNR and CDR2 FQNEAQ (reference sequence). The CDR3 spans 13 residues.

V usage is TRBV6-6 and J usage is TRBJ2-3; D is unclear. With 0 bases removed from V and 1 base from J, the gap between germline ends came to 11 bases. The CDR3 sequence is 16 residues long. Per the germline V gene, CDR1 is MNHNY and CDR2 is SVGAGI (reference sequence). CDR3 sequence reads: CASSYSSGLGTDTQYF. CDR3 in DNA: TGTGCCAGCAGTTACTCGTCTGGCTTGGGCACAGATACGCAGTATTTT.

This clone showed up just once. This rearrangement joins TRBV28 to TRBJ1-2; tentative D call: TRBD1 (5 bases). The CDR3 covers 15 residues. Germline CDR1 and CDR2: MDHEN and SYDVKM. Trimming removed 2 bases at V and 4 bases at J, with 14 bases between. The chain's CDR3 is CASSLARGKSYGYTF. In DNA form, the CDR3 reads TGTGCCAGCAGTTTAGCCCGGGGGAAGAGCTATGGCTACACCTTC.

J is TRBJ2-3 and V is TRBV5-6; a possible D gene is TRBD2 (5 bases). The CDR3 loop spans 14 amino acids. V shed 1 base and J shed 3 bases, with 9 bases lying between them. Germline V gives CDR1 SGHDT, CDR2 YYEEEE. The CDR3 loop reads CASSLLGVTDTQYF. In nucleotides, the CDR3 is TGTGCCAGCAGCTTGCTCGGGGTAACAGATACGCAGTATTTT. Full variable domain (missing parts from reference TRBV5-6 and TRBJ2-3): DAGVTQSPTHLIKTRGQQVTLRCSPKSGHDTVSWYQQALGQGPQFIFQYYEEEERQRGNFPDRFSGHQFPNYSSELNVNALLLGDSALYLCASSLLGVTDTQYFGPGTRLTVL.

The V call is TRBV4-1, the J call TRBJ2-5, with 9 bases identical to TRBD2. Trimming removed 3 bases from V and 3 bases from J; junction bases left unmatched: 14. The germline gives CDR1 MGHRA, CDR2 YSYEKL. The CDR3 length is 18 residues. Here the CDR3 reads CASSQKKAGGSHEETQYF. CDR3 coding DNA: TGCGCCAGCAGCCAGAAAAAAGCGGGGGGTTCCCATGAAGAGACCCAGTACTTC.

The rearrangement links TRBV2 to TRBJ2-2, with a weak D call TRBD1 (6 bases). CDR1 and CDR2 (germline): SNHLY, FYNNEI. The CDR3 consists of 13 residues. V dropped 6 bases and J dropped 2 bases, with 7 bases sitting between them. The CDR3 here is CASRDRNTGELFF. The CDR3 nucleotides read TGTGCCAGCAGGGACAGAAACACCGGGGAGCTGTTTTTT. Together with reference TRBV2 and TRBJ2-2, the CDR3 gives the full variable domain: EPEVTQTPSHQVTQMGQEVILRCVPISNHLYFYWYRQILGQKVEFLVSFYNNEISEKSEIFDDQFSVERPDGSNFTLKIRSTKLEDSAMYFCASRDRNTGELFFGEGSRLTVL.

V is TRBV30 and J is TRBJ2-7; D gene uncertain. Trimming cost V 2 bases and J 5 bases, with 13 bases left between them. Germline V gene data show CDR1 as GTSNPN and CDR2 as SVGIG (reference sequence). The CDR3 extends over 13 amino acids. The CDR3 sequence: CAWSLDRLNEQYF. In nucleotides, the CDR3 is TGTGCCTGGAGTCTCGACCGACTGAACGAGCAGTACTTC.

CDR3 protein: CASSVAEGAGYEQYF. Here the CDR3 DNA reads TGTGCCAGCAGCGTAGCTGAGGGGGCAGGCTACGAGCAGTACTTC. The chain joins TRBV9 to TRBJ2-7; 7 bases map to TRBD1. This CDR3 contains 15 residues. The V gene's germline CDR1 is SGDLS and CDR2 YYNGEE. The J segment lost 3 bases and the V segment lost 0 bases, leaving 6 bases of the junction unmatched.